This T cell receptor beta chain was profiled in a study of blood T cell repertoires in COVID-19. Profiling relied on immunoSEQ multiplex PCR, and the TCRdb table lists in-frame clones only, not all of them. The table has about 24,000 clones, approximately 89% seen once. This clone appeared a single time. The V and J ends lost 6 bases and 0 bases respectively, with 21 bases between them. Germline CDR1 reads SEHNR; CDR2 reads FQNEAQ (reference sequence). The CDR3 runs to 18 residues. This clonotype originated in a man aged 50-59 years with active COVID-19. The sample taken for sequencing was peripheral blood. V usage is TRBV7-9 and J usage is TRBJ2-1, with D perhaps matching TRBD2 (7 bases). This chain's CDR3 is CASSAGAGAQLSYNEQFF. The CDR3 DNA is TGTGCCAGCAGTGCTGGGGCGGGGGCCCAACTCTCCTACAATGAGCAGTTCTTC.